This TCR beta chain was identified in a study of neurological immune-mediated disorders. Study results and caveats: There was no association between the multiple sclerosis repertoire cluster and any clinical or MRI feature. The highest TCR clonal expansion occurred in HTLV-1-associated myelopathy; multiple sclerosis fell below healthy controls.

A 10-nucleotide random UMI tagged transcripts in template-switch 5'RACE cDNA synthesis. One entry per CDR3 protein, called by TCRdb with MiXCR from the 5' RACE reads. The sample contains approximately 65,000 distinct CDR3 sequences, around 5% of which appear only once. There are many counts of this clonotype. Antigen specificity is unknown. CDR1 is MNHNY and CDR2 is SVGAGI in the germline V gene (reference sequence). V lost 5 bases and J lost 4, with 8 bases in between. The CDR3 is made up of 12 amino acids. The unsorted libraries were prepared from 2 million PBMCs (stored at -80 C). Sequencing was done on a sample of PBMCs. The origin of this receptor is a human donor with multiple sclerosis. The donor label of this sample is uncertain. The V call is TRBV6-6, the J call TRBJ1-1, with D uncertain. The CDR3 sequence: CASSPSRTEAFF. Here the CDR3 DNA reads TGTGCCAGCAGTCCTTCGCGCACTGAAGCTTTCTTT.